A selection of T cell receptor beta chains follows, all from one sample in a study of blood T cell repertoires in COVID-19. The method was immunoSEQ multiplex PCR; TCRdb's version includes in-frame clones alone and lacks a portion of them. The sample lists about 360,000 clones, roughly 90% occurring once. The material sequenced was PBMCs or T cells enriched from blood (not recorded which). These receptors originate from a woman in her forties with acute COVID-19. Both conserved end residues are part of each CDR3. D genes are given only for firm matches. The size field is filled for only some rows; it gives once, few, many or a size class.

j_call | clone_size | d_call | v_call | cdr3_aa | cdr3_nt
TRBJ2-7 | - | TRBD2 | TRBV6-5 | CASSRREGAEQYF | TGTGCCAGCAGCCGCCGGGAGGGCGCCGAGCAGTACTTC
TRBJ2-5 | - | - | TRBV6-5 | CASRRTPQETQYF | TGTGCCAGCAGGAGAACGCCACAAGAGACCCAGTACTTC
TRBJ2-2 | - | - | TRBV4-2 | CASSPLGGGQNTGELFF | TGTGCCAGCAGCCCTCTGGGTGGGGGCCAGAACACCGGGGAGCTGTTTTTT
TRBJ2-5 | - | - | TRBV27 | CASSPDWHQETQYF | TGTGCCAGCAGCCCAGACTGGCACCAAGAGACCCAGTACTTC
TRBJ1-5 | - | - | TRBV24-1 | CATGPGDGNQPQHF | TGTGCCACCGGCCCTGGAGATGGCAATCAGCCCCAGCATTTT
TRBJ1-1 | - | - | TRBV3-1/TRBV3-2 | CASSQEMGGVNTEAFF | TGTGCCAGCAGCCAAGAGATGGGAGGGGTGAACACTGAAGCTTTCTTT
TRBJ1-2 | - | - | TRBV23-1 | CASSQSHGRGNYGYTF | TGCGCCAGCAGTCAATCCCACGGGCGGGGGAACTATGGCTACACCTTC
TRBJ1-2 | - | - | TRBV18 | CASSPGGTLYGYTF | TGTGCCAGCTCACCCGGGGGGACCCTTTATGGCTACACCTTC
TRBJ1-4 | - | - | TRBV6-6 | CASSYSAESNEKLFF | TGTGCCAGCAGTTACTCGGCAGAATCTAATGAAAAACTGTTTTTT
TRBJ1-1 | - | TRBD1 | TRBV10-2 | CASSPGQVNTEAFF | TGCGCCAGCAGTCCGGGACAGGTGAACACTGAAGCTTTCTTT
TRBJ2-4 | - | - | TRBV7-8 | CASTDPRVAKNIQYF | TGTGCCAGCACCGACCCCCGGGTAGCCAAAAACATTCAGTACTTC
TRBJ2-2 | - | TRBD2 | TRBV2 | CASTRRGTNTGELFF | TGTGCCAGCACCCGGCGGGGGACCAACACCGGGGAGCTGTTTTTT
TRBJ1-4 | - | TRBD1 | TRBV30 | CAWSRTGGNEKLFF | TGTGCCTGGAGTAGGACAGGGGGGAATGAAAAACTGTTTTTT
TRBJ1-1 | - | TRBD1 | TRBV18 | CASSSGTGELNTEAFF | TGTGCCAGCTCATCCGGGACAGGGGAATTGAACACTGAAGCTTTCTTT
TRBJ1-4 | - | TRBD1 | TRBV6-6 | CASSNSGGSNEKLFF | TGTGCCAGCAGTAATTCAGGGGGCTCTAATGAAAAACTGTTTTTT
TRBJ1-1 | once | - | TRBV6-5 | CASSYTRTAHGSEAFF | TGTGCCAGCAGTTACACTAGGACGGCTCACGGGTCTGAAGCTTTCTTT
TRBJ1-2 | - | - | TRBV2 | CANAGPGGYTF | TGTGCCAACGCAGGGCCAGGTGGCTACACCTTC
TRBJ2-1 | - | TRBD1 | TRBV6-5 | CASSYISGGSYNEQFF | TGTGCCAGCAGTTACATTTCAGGGGGCTCCTACAATGAGCAGTTCTTC
TRBJ2-2 | - | - | TRBV3-1/TRBV3-2 | CASRQGLDTGELFF | TGTGCCAGCAGACAGGGTTTGGACACCGGGGAGCTGTTTTTT
TRBJ2-5 | - | TRBD2 | TRBV2 | CASSEALLGGTSGGETQYF | TGTGCCAGCAGTGAAGCGCTTCTTGGTGGGACTAGCGGGGGAGAGACCCAGTACTTC
TRBJ1-1 | - | - | TRBV5-1 | CASSLVPGFLNTEAFF | TGCGCCAGCAGCTTGGTACCAGGGTTCCTTAACACTGAAGCTTTCTTT
TRBJ2-7 | - | - | TRBV4-1 | CASREAQGWVYEQYF | TGCGCCAGCAGAGAAGCTCAGGGGTGGGTCTACGAGCAGTACTTC
TRBJ2-5 | - | TRBD1 | TRBV19 | CASSISQGTGETQYF | TGTGCCAGTAGTATTTCACAGGGGACAGGGGAGACCCAGTACTTC